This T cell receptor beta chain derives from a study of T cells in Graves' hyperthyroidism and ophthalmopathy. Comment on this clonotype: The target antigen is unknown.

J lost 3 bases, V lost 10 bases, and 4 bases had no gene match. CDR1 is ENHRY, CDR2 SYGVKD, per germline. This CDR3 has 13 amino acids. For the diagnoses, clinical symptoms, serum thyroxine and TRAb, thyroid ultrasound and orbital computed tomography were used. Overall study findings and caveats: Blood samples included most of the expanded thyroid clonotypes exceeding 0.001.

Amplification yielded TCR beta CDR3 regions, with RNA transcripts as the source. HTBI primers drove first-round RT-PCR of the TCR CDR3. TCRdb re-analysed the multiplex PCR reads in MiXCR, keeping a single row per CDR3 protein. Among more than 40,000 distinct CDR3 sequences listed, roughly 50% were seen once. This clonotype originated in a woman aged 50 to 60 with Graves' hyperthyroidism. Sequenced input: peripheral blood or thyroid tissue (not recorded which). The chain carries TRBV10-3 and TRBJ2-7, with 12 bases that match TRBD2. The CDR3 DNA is TGTGCCACAGAACTAGCGGGAGGCTACGAGCAGTACTTC. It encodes CATELAGGYEQYF.